Sequencing of this T cell receptor (beta chain) was carried out in a study of T cells in Graves' hyperthyroidism and ophthalmopathy. The wider study: The authors collected peripheral blood at initial diagnosis, before any treatment.

On the basis of clinical symptoms, serum thyroxine and TRAb, thyroid ultrasound and orbital computed tomography, diagnoses were made. RNA transcripts yielded amplified TCR beta CDR3 regions. The HTBI primer set served for first-round RT-PCR of the TCR CDR3. TCRdb fed the multiplex PCR reads into MiXCR, producing one record per CDR3 protein. This repertoire shows about 260,000 distinct CDR3 sequences, less than 30% found once; its top ten account for over 25%. Trimming removed 10 bases from V and 2 bases from J, with 20 bases in between. The CDR3 is 16 amino acids. Germline CDR1 reads PRHDT; CDR2 reads FYEKMQ (reference sequence). This clonotype was seen many times.

The chain couples TRBV13 to TRBJ2-2; D possibly corresponds to TRBD2 (6 bases). Sample: blood. The TCR sequence derives from a man between 35 and 55 years old with Graves' hyperthyroidism that later progressed to Graves' ophthalmopathy. CDR3 coding DNA: TGTGCCACCTTCCAGTTCGCAGGGACTAACACCGGGGAGCTGTTTTTT. It is translated as CATFQFAGTNTGELFF. The complete variable domain, with remaining parts taken from reference TRBV13 and TRBJ2-2, reads AAGVIQSPRHLIKEKRETATLKCYPIPRHDTVYWYQQGPGQDPQFLISFYEKMQSDKGSIPDRFSAQQFSDYHSELNMSSLELGDSALYFCATFQFAGTNTGELFFGEGSRLTVL.